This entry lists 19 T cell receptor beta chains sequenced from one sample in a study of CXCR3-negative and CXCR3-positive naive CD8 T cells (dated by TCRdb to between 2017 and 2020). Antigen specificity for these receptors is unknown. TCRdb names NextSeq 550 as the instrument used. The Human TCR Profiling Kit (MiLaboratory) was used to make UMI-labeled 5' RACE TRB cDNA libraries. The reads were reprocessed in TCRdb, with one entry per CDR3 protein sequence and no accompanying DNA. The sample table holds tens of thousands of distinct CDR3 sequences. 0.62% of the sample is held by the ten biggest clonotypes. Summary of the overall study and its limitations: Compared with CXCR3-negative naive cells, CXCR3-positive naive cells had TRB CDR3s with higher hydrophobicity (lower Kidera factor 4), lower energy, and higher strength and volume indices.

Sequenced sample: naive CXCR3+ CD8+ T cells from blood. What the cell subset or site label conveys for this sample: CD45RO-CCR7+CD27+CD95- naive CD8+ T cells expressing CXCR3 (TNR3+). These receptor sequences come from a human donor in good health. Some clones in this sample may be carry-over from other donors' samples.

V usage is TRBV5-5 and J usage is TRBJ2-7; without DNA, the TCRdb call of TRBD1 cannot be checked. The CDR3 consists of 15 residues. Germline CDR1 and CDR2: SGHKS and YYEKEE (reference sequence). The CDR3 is CASSLEADRFYEQYF.

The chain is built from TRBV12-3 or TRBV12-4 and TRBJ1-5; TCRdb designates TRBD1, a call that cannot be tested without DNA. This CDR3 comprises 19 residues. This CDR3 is CASSSRQGGGRAGNQPQHF.

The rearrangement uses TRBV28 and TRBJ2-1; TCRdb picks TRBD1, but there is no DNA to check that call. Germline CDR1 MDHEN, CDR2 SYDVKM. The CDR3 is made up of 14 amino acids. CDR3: CASSSPLTGNEQFF.

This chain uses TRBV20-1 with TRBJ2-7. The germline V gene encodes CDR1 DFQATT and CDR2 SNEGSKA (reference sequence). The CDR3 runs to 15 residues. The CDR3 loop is CSARGSDIRLYEQYF.

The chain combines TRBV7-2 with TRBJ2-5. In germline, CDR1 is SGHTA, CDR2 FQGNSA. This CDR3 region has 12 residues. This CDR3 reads CASSQYQETQYF.

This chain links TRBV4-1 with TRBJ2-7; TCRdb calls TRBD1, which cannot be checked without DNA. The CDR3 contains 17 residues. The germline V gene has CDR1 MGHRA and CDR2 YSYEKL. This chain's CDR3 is CASSQLTSRDRAYEQYF.

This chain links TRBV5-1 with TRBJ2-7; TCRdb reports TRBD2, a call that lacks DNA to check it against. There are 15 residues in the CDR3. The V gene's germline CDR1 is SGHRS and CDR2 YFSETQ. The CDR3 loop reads CASSLVVAGGAEQYF.

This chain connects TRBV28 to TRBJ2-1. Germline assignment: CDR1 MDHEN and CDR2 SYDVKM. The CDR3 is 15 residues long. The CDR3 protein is CASSFDSDRYNEQFF.

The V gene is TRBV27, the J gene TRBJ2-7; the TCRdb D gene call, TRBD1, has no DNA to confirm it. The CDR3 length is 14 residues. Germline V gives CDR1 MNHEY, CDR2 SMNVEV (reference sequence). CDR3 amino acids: CASSFRGQSYEQYF.

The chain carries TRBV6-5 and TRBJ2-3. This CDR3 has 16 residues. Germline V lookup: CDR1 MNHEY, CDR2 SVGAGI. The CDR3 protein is CASSYGRPTGTDTQYF.

CDR3 sequence reads: CASSYTSTDTQYF. The V call is TRBV6-2 or TRBV6-3, the J call TRBJ2-3. The CDR3 contains 13 residues. Germline V gene data show CDR1 as MNHEY and CDR2 as SVGEGT.

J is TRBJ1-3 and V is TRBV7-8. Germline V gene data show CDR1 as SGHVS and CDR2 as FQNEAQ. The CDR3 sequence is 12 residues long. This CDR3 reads CASSFYGNTIYF.

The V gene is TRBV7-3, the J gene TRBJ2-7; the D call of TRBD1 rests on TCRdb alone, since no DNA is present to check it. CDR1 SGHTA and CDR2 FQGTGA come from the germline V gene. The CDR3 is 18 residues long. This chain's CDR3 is CASSLTSTTPGSLYEQYF.

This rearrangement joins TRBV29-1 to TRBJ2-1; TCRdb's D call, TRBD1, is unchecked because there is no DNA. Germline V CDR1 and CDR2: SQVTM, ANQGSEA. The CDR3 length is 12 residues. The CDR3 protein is CSVPTTTGFYFF.

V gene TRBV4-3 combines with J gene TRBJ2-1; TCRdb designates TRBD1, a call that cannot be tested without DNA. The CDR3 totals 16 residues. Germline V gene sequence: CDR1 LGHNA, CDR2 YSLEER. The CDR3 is CASSQVAGVRYNEQFF.

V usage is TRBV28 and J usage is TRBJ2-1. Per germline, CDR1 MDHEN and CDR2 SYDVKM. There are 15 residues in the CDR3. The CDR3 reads CASSLLDRSYNEQFF.

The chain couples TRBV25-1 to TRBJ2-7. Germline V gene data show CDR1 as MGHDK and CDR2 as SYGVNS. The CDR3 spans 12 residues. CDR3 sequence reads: CASSVDAYEQYF.

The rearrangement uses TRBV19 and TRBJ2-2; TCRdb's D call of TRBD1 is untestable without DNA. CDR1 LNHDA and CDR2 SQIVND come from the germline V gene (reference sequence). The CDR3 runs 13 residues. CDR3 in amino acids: CASTIRDTGELFF.

This CDR3 is CASSQDRGVPWDEQFF. The chain couples TRBV4-1 to TRBJ2-1; the TRBD1 assignment by TCRdb is unverifiable without DNA. The CDR3 covers 16 residues. The germline V gene encodes CDR1 MGHRA and CDR2 YSYEKL.